This TCR beta chain comes out of a study of graft-versus-host responses after intestinal transplantation. Study summary: Multivisceral, liver-intestinal, or isolated intestinal grafts were transplanted into recipients. Uniformly, recipients were administered anti-thymocyte globulin induction with subsequent tacrolimus and steroids for around 3 years.

As regards this clone: Its antigen is undetermined.

Produced via immunoSEQ multiplex PCR; TCRdb's table is partial and in-frame only. The sample holds approximately 88,000 clones; roughly 88% are singletons and the top ten take over 0.1%. Whole-study findings and limits: Early post-transplant declines in HvG were associated with peak levels of circulating GvH clones. There were GvH clones found in recipient marrow, and some of them appeared first in ileum or blood.

The CDR3 loop spans 13 amino acids. The ends lost 4 bases at V and 8 bases at J; junction bases unmatched: 7. Germline CDR1 reads SEHNR; CDR2 reads FQNEAQ (reference sequence). The rearrangement joins TRBV7-9 to TRBJ1-2; 7 nucleotides agree with TRBD1. The sequence came from a human donor who received an intestinal transplant. Sequencing was performed on unstimulated CD4+ T cells sorted from spleen or lymph node cells, taken before intestinal transplant. CDR3 residues: CASSSTGLRGYTF. For the CDR3, the DNA is TGTGCCAGCAGCTCGACAGGGCTGAGAGGCTACACCTTC.